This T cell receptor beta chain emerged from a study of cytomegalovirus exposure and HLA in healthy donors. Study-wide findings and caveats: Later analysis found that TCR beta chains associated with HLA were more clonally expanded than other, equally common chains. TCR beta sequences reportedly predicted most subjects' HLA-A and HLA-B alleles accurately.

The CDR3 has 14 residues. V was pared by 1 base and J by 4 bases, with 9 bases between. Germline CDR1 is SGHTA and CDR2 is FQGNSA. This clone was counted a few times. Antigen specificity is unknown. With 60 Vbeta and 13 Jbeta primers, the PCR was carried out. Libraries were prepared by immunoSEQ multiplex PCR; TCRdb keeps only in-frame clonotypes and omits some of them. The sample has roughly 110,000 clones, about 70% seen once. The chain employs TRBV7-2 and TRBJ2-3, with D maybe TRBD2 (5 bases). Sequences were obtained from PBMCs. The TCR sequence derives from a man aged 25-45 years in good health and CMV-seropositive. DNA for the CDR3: TGTGCCAGCAGCTTAGGGCTAGCACCAGATACGCAGTATTTT. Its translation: CASSLGLAPDTQYF.